One sample yielded the 18 T cell receptor beta chains listed below, sequenced in a study of T-cell memory formation after mild COVID-19. TCRdb called the 5' RACE reads again in MiXCR, with one record for every CDR3 protein. The sample lists approximately 260,000 distinct CDR3 sequences; about 16% were seen once. Specimen: PBMCs or a T cell subset sorted from them (not recorded which). Receptors were obtained from a man between 18 and 29 years old who had mild COVID-19 (a few samples of this study predate the infection). Cell type and time point are not known.

The rearrangement links TRBV9 to TRBJ2-3, with D perhaps matching TRBD2 (6 bases). Per the germline V gene, CDR1 is SGDLS and CDR2 is YYNGEE. The CDR3 spans 16 residues. With 0 bases removed from V and 4 bases from J, the gap between germline ends came to 15 bases. CDR3 nucleotide sequence: TGTGCCAGCAGCGTAGGGGGACTCAGTCGGGCAGATACGCAGTATTTT. Amino acid sequence: CASSVGGLSRADTQYF.

The rearrangement uses TRBV7-3 and TRBJ2-3; no reliable D call. V was trimmed by 5 bases and J by 3 bases, leaving 15 bases between them. The CDR3 covers 15 residues. Germline assignment: CDR1 SGHTA and CDR2 FQGTGA. For the CDR3, the DNA is TGTGCCAGCAGCCTTTCCGGGCTAACTACAGATACGCAGTATTTT. This sequence encodes CASSLSGLTTDTQYF.

This clonotype showed up just a few times. J is TRBJ1-2 and V is TRBV6-2 or TRBV6-3; TRBD1 matches 10 bases. Germline loops: CDR1 MNHEY, CDR2 SVGEGT. Trimming removed 6 bases from V and 5 bases from J; junction bases left unmatched: 6. The CDR3 spans 14 residues. Written as DNA, the CDR3 is TGTGCCAGCAGGACTCCGGGACAGGGGTATGGCTACACCTTC. It translates to CASRTPGQGYGYTF.

The chain couples TRBV5-1 to TRBJ2-1, with D possibly being TRBD1 (7 bases). This CDR3 comprises 16 residues. Looked up from germline, CDR1 is SGHRS and CDR2 is YFSETQ. The germline V and J ends were trimmed by 3 bases and 7 bases, with 20 bases remaining between them. DNA of the CDR3: TGCGCCAGCAGCTCGGATGTAGGGGGCGCGGGGAATGAGCAGTTCTTC. Its protein product is CASSSDVGGAGNEQFF.

This clonotype was seen many times. The chain employs TRBV4-3 and TRBJ2-1, with 8 positions matching TRBD1. The CDR3 is made up of 16 amino acids. V shed 0 bases and J 3 bases; nucleotides not matched to a gene: 4. CDR1 is LGHNA, CDR2 YSLEER, per germline. This CDR3 is CASSQDADRDYNEQFF. In DNA form, the CDR3 reads TGCGCCAGCAGCCAAGATGCGGACAGGGACTACAATGAGCAGTTCTTC.

V and J are TRBV7-2 and TRBJ1-4, with a weak D call TRBD1 (6 bases). The length of the CDR3 is 16 residues. Germline V gives CDR1 SGHTA, CDR2 FQGNSA. Trimming pared 3 bases from V and 5 bases from J, leaving 16 bases between. The CDR3 bases are TGTGCCAGCAGCTTTCGTACAGGGAGTGGGAATGAAAAACTGTTTTTT. Translated: CASSFRTGSGNEKLFF.

There are a few counts of this clonotype. The J gene is TRBJ2-1, the V gene TRBV5-1, with 7 bases aligning to TRBD1. The CDR3 sequence is 13 residues long. Germline CDR1 SGHRS, CDR2 YFSETQ. The trim removed 5 bases at V and 5 bases at J, leaving 4 bases unmatched. CDR3 amino acids: CASRGDSHNEQFF. As DNA, the CDR3 is TGCGCCAGCAGGGGGGACAGCCACAATGAGCAGTTCTTC.

The J gene is TRBJ1-1, the V gene TRBV4-2; D is undetermined. From germline, CDR1 is LGHNA and CDR2 YNFKEQ. Trimming took off 1 base at V and 3 bases at J, with 12 bases between the two ends. The CDR3 is 15 amino acids. The chain's CDR3 is CASSQGGAAHTEAFF. Here the CDR3 DNA reads TGTGCCAGCAGCCAAGGAGGAGCCGCTCACACTGAAGCTTTCTTT.

This clonotype has only a few counts. The genes are TRBV18 and TRBJ1-1; maybe TRBD1 (5 bases). This CDR3 region has 14 residues. Trimming cost V 3 bases and J 3 bases, with 11 bases left between them. Germline CDR1 reads KGHSH; CDR2 reads LQKENI. The CDR3, as DNA: TGTGCCAGCTCACCGATTGTGGGGGACACTGAAGCTTTCTTT. It specifies CASSPIVGDTEAFF. Complete variable domain (other parts from reference TRBV18 and TRBJ1-1): NAGVMQNPRHLVRRRGQEARLRCSPMKGHSHVYWYRQLPEEGLKFMVYLQKENIIDESGMPKERFSAEFPKEGPSILRIQQVVRGDSAAYFCASSPIVGDTEAFFGQGTRLTVV.

The V call is TRBV4-3, the J call TRBJ2-2, with D possibly being TRBD1 or TRBD2 (5 bases each). The CDR3 is 17 amino acids. Germline V CDR1 and CDR2: LGHNA, YSLEER. Trimming stripped 0 bases from V and 6 bases from J, with 17 bases between. For the CDR3, the DNA is TGCGCCAGCAGCCAAGACCCGGGGACCGTTAGGGCCGGGGAGCTGTTTTTT. The encoded protein is CASSQDPGTVRAGELFF.

There are a few counts of this clonotype. The genes are TRBV25-1 and TRBJ2-1; 10 nucleotides agree with TRBD2. CDR1 is MGHDK and CDR2 is SYGVNS in the germline V gene. V shed 10 bases, J shed 5 bases, and the junction held 5 bases outside the gene matches. This CDR3 has 13 residues. CDR3 amino acids: CATQLAGNNEQFF. For the CDR3, the DNA is TGTGCCACCCAACTAGCGGGGAACAATGAGCAGTTCTTC.

This clonotype was seen a handful of times. The chain joins TRBV20-1 to TRBJ1-2, with a possible D match to TRBD1 (6 bases). Germline V gene lookup returns CDR1 DFQATT and CDR2 SNEGSKA (reference sequence). The CDR3 contains 13 residues. With 0 bases removed from V and 8 bases from J, the gap between germline ends came to 13 bases. CDR3 residues: CSARDGRGWGYTF. Written as DNA, the CDR3 is TGCAGTGCTAGAGACGGCAGGGGTTGGGGCTACACCTTC.

V is TRBV20-1 and J is TRBJ1-5, with TRBD1 matching 7 bases. Germline V CDR1 and CDR2: DFQATT, SNEGSKA (reference sequence). The V and J ends lost 6 bases and 8 bases, in that order; junction bases with no gene match: 10. The CDR3 extends over 13 amino acids. The CDR3 is CSAPGEGAKPQHF. The CDR3 DNA follows: TGCAGTGCACCTGGAGAGGGGGCTAAGCCCCAGCATTTT.

This clonotype has only a few counts. The DNA for the CDR3 is TGCAGTGCTAGAGATCCGATGGAAATATACAATGAGCAGTTCTTC. This encodes CSARDPMEIYNEQFF. The chain couples TRBV20-1 to TRBJ2-1; no firm D call. V was trimmed by 0 bases and J by 4 bases, leaving 13 bases between them. CDR1 and CDR2 from the germline V gene are DFQATT and SNEGSKA (reference sequence). The CDR3 is made up of 15 amino acids.

This clonotype was observed at least ten times. The rearrangement links TRBV5-1 to TRBJ1-4; possible D gene TRBD1, 5 bases. CDR3 size: 14 residues. CDR1 is SGHRS, CDR2 YFSETQ, per germline. V lost 3 bases, J lost 1 base, and 7 bases lay in between. The CDR3 is CASSSDITNEKLFF. The CDR3 nucleotides read TGCGCCAGCAGCTCGGACATAACTAATGAAAAACTGTTTTTT.

This chain connects TRBV7-9 to TRBJ1-1, with D possibly being TRBD1 (5 bases). Germline loops: CDR1 SEHNR, CDR2 FQNEAQ (reference sequence). The CDR3 has 14 residues. The ends were cut back, 6 bases at V and 6 bases at J, with 17 bases in the middle. The CDR3 region is CASRMAGLRAEAFF. For the CDR3, the DNA is TGTGCCAGCAGGATGGCGGGGCTCCGCGCTGAAGCTTTCTTT.

This clonotype was observed a few times. The rearrangement links TRBV12-3 or TRBV12-4 to TRBJ2-5, with 7 bases that match TRBD1. The CDR3 consists of 12 residues. The trim removed 8 bases at V and 4 bases at J, leaving 4 bases unmatched. As DNA, the CDR3 is TGTGCCAGCCAGGGGGTTCGAGAGACCCAGTACTTC. Encoded protein: CASQGVRETQYF.

This clonotype has a handful of counts. The rearrangement links TRBV6-5 to TRBJ2-5; the D gene is possibly TRBD2 (6 bases). V lost 1 base, J lost 4 bases, and 7 bases lay in between. Per germline, CDR1 MNHEY and CDR2 SVGAGI. CDR3 length: 13 residues. The CDR3 nucleotides are TGTGCCAGCAGTTACTTGGGGGGAGAGACCCAGTACTTC. This codes for CASSYLGGETQYF.